The present entry profiles one T cell receptor (beta chain) with its context. Its antigen is still unknown. Sequencing was performed with immunoSEQ multiplex PCR; in TCRdb, only in-frame clones are kept and a portion is missing. Of around 45,000 clones in the sample, approximately 89% were seen once. The source of the sample is a study of OX40 agonist ivuxolimab in advanced cancers. Across the study: Dose-escalation patients had hepatocellular carcinoma, melanoma, renal cell or head and neck cancer. Therapy given before enrollment (anti-PD-1, anti-PD-L1 or anti-CTLA-4) was allowed, and 40% to 45% had some. Regarding the study as a whole: On average, CD8+ T cells had more expanded clones than CD4+.

Blood specimens came from baseline, cycle 4 day 1, and cycle 7 day 1. CDR3 length equals 19 residues. V trimming: 2 bases; J trimming: 5 bases; junction bases outside the gene matches: 14. Germline CDR1 reads SEHNR; CDR2 reads FQNEAQ (reference sequence). Specimen: CD4+ or CD8+ T cells sorted from blood, collected in a trial of the OX40 agonist ivuxolimab. The receptor was isolated from an adult with an advanced solid tumor such as melanoma, head and neck, liver or kidney cancer. The chain couples TRBV7-9 to TRBJ1-6; TRBD1 agrees at 8 bases. CDR3 nucleotides: TGTGCCAGCAGCTTACCCGGGACAGGCTATCCGGGGGATAATTCACCCCTCCACTTT. This encodes CASSLPGTGYPGDNSPLHF.